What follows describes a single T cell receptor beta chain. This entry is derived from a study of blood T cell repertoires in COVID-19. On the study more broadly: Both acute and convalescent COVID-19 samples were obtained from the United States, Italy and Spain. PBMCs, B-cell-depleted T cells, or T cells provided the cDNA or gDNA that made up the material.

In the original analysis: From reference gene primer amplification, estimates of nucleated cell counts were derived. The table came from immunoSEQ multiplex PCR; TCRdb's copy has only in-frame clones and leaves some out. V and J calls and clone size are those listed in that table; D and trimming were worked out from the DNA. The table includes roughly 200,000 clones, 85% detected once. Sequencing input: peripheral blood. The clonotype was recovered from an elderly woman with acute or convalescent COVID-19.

CDR3 loop: CASSQDRGGTEAFF. The CDR3 DNA sequence: TGTGCCAGCAGCCAAGATCGGGGGGGGACTGAAGCTTTCTTT. The rearrangement joins TRBV14 to TRBJ1-1, with a tentative D call TRBD1 (5 bases). The V gene's germline CDR1 is SGHDN and CDR2 FVKESK. The germline V and J ends were trimmed by 0 bases and 5 bases, with 10 bases remaining between them. The length of the CDR3 is 14 residues.